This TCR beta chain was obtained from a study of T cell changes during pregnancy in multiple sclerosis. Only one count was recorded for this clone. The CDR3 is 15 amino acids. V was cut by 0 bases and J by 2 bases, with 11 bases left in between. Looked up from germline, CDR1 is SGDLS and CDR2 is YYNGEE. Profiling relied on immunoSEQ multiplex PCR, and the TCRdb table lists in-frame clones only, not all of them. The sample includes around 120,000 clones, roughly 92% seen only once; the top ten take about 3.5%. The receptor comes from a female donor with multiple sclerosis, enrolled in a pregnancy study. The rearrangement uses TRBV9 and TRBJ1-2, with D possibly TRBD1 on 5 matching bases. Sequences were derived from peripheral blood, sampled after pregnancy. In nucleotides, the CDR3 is TGTGCCAGCAGCGTAGCAGGAGGGGCAAACTATGGCTACACCTTC. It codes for CASSVAGGANYGYTF.